One and the same sample provided the 21 T cell receptor beta chains below, sequenced in a study of T cells in Graves' hyperthyroidism and ophthalmopathy. Researchers amplified the TCR beta CDR3 regions from RNA transcripts. An initial round of RT-PCR targeting the TCR CDR3 relied on the HTBI primer set. TCRdb re-analysed the multiplex PCR reads in MiXCR, keeping a single row per CDR3 protein. The repertoire holds about 290,000 distinct CDR3 sequences, with around 15% as singletons. Sequencing was carried out using blood. Receptor source: a woman aged 55 to 70 with Graves' ophthalmopathy.

In its sample, this clonotype was seen many times. CDR3 coding DNA: TGTGCCAGCAGCTTAGCGCGGGATAGCGGGGAGCAGTACTTC. It specifies CASSLARDSGEQYF. This rearrangement joins TRBV7-2 to TRBJ2-7; 7 bases are shared with TRBD2. J gave up 7 bases and V 0 bases, and 6 bases lay outside the gene matches. The CDR3 extends over 14 amino acids. Looked up from germline, CDR1 is SGHTA and CDR2 is FQGNSA.

This clonotype was detected a few times. V gene TRBV6-2 or TRBV6-3 combines with J gene TRBJ2-7, with D maybe TRBD1 (6 bases). The CDR3 is 18 amino acids. Germline V gene sequence: CDR1 MNHEY, CDR2 SVGEGT. Trimming cost V 6 bases and J 0 bases, with 24 bases left between them. CDR3 residues: CASSQPGLRGLSSYEQYF. CDR3 bases: TGTGCCAGCAGCCAACCGGGGCTGAGGGGGTTGAGCTCCTACGAGCAGTACTTC.

Regarding this clonotype: It may be a read error: a sequence one base away is much more abundant. The rearrangement uses TRBV7-2 and TRBJ2-7; D perhaps matches TRBD2 (6 bases). Trimming took 2 bases from V and 2 from J, leaving 13 bases between them. Germline CDR1 SGHTA, CDR2 FQGNSA. The CDR3 has 15 residues. Written as DNA, the CDR3 is TGTGCCAGCAGCTTAACGGGACTCCAGCCCTACGAGCAGTACTTC. Translated, it gives CASSLTGLQPYEQYF.

This clonotype was observed a handful of times. The chain uses TRBV20-1 and TRBJ1-5; D not resolved. The V end lost 3 bases, the J end lost 0 bases, and 6 bases lay between the germline ends. This CDR3 region has 13 residues. CDR1 is DFQATT and CDR2 is SNEGSKA in the germline V gene (reference sequence). DNA for the CDR3: TGCAGTGCTAGGTCACTTAGCAATCAGCCCCAGCATTTT. This gives the protein CSARSLSNQPQHF.

Only a few counts were recorded for this clonotype. The gene calls are TRBV14 and TRBJ1-1; no firm D call. Trimming shortened V by 0 bases and J by 1 base, and 9 bases separated the two germline ends. CDR3 length: 15 amino acids. Looked up from germline, CDR1 is SGHDN and CDR2 is FVKESK. The DNA for the CDR3 is TGTGCCAGCAGCCAAGATTTTCAAGGGAACACTGAAGCTTTCTTT. Protein product: CASSQDFQGNTEAFF.

The chain recombines TRBV2 with TRBJ2-5, with D unresolved. The germline V gene encodes CDR1 SNHLY and CDR2 FYNNEI. V lost 4 bases to trimming and J lost 4 bases, with 10 bases between them. This CDR3 comprises 13 residues. The CDR3: CASSVLSVETQYF. CDR3 bases: TGTGCCAGCAGTGTCCTCTCTGTAGAGACCCAGTACTTC.

As concerns this clonotype: A much larger clonotype is one base distant, so this may be a read error. The V and J genes are TRBV28 and TRBJ2-3, with no clear D. CDR3 length: 16 amino acids. CDR1 and CDR2 from the germline V gene are MDHEN and SYDVKM. The CDR3 DNA follows: TGTGCCGGCAGTCCTCCCGCGGCCCGTTTTGGTCCTACGCAGTATTTT. It is translated as CAGSPPAARFGPTQYF.

This clonotype was recorded many times. For the CDR3, the DNA is TGTGCCAGCAGGCGACGGGGAGATAGCAATCAGCCCCAGCATTTT. This gives the protein CASRRRGDSNQPQHF. The chain is built from TRBV7-2 and TRBJ1-5; the D is unclear. This CDR3 has 15 amino acids. Germline V gene lookup returns CDR1 SGHTA and CDR2 FQGNSA. The V and J ends lost 6 bases and 0 bases respectively, with 12 bases between them.

In this sample, this clonotype turned up many times. The gene calls are TRBV18 and TRBJ2-1; D remains ambiguous. V lost 4 bases to trimming and J lost 8 bases, with 21 bases between them. Germline assignment: CDR1 KGHSH and CDR2 LQKENI. This CDR3 has 16 amino acids. The CDR3 DNA sequence: TGTGCCAGCTCACGCGATCGGGCAGCTCCCGGTGATGAGCAGTTCTTC. Translated: CASSRDRAAPGDEQFF.

This rearrangement joins TRBV19 to TRBJ1-1; D gene uncertain. V was trimmed by 2 bases and J by 1 base, leaving 5 bases between them. Germline CDR1 and CDR2: LNHDA and SQIVND (reference sequence). The CDR3 loop spans 13 amino acids. The DNA for the CDR3 is TGTGCCAGTAGTATACGTAAGAACACTGAAGCTTTCTTT. Protein: CASSIRKNTEAFF.

The J gene is TRBJ1-2, the V gene TRBV18; TRBD1 aligns across 8 bases. The CDR3 is made up of 13 amino acids. CDR1 KGHSH and CDR2 LQKENI come from the germline V gene. V trimming: 0 bases; J trimming: 8 bases; junction bases outside the gene matches: 2. The CDR3 reads CASSPPTGVGYTF. Written as DNA, the CDR3 is TGTGCCAGCTCACCACCGACAGGGGTAGGCTACACCTTC.

Worth noting for this clonotype: A much larger clone sits a single nucleotide away, making a read error possible. V usage is TRBV6-5 and J usage is TRBJ1-2; D possibly corresponds to TRBD1 (6 bases). The CDR3 is made up of 14 amino acids. Germline values: CDR1 MNHEY, CDR2 SVGAGI. The CDR3 loop reads CASSYSGGGHGYAF. DNA for the CDR3: TGTGCCAGCAGTTACTCGGGGGGGGGCCATGGCTACGCCTTC.

The chain couples TRBV6-9 to TRBJ2-5, with D unclear. CDR1 and CDR2 from the germline V gene are MNHGY and SVAAGI. CDR3 length: 13 amino acids. V dropped 0 bases and J dropped 1 base, with 3 bases sitting between them. CDR3 loop: CASSYSTQETQYF. CDR3 DNA sequence: TGTGCCAGCAGTTATTCCACCCAAGAGACCCAGTACTTC.

Only a few counts were recorded for this clonotype. The chain couples TRBV20-1 to TRBJ1-3; 9 nucleotides align to TRBD1. The trim removed 5 bases at V and 4 bases at J, leaving 6 bases unmatched. CDR1 and CDR2 from the germline V gene are DFQATT and SNEGSKA (reference sequence). The CDR3 totals 14 residues. Here the CDR3 reads CSAYRDRDGNTIYF. The CDR3 DNA reads TGCAGTGCTTACCGGGACAGGGACGGAAACACCATATATTTT.

This clonotype came up many times. The V call is TRBV7-2, the J call TRBJ1-5, with no clear D. The V gene lost 0 bases and the J gene lost 0 bases, with 12 bases spanning the gap. Germline CDR1 and CDR2: SGHTA and FQGNSA. The CDR3 consists of 17 residues. CDR3 bases: TGTGCCAGCAGCTTAGCGGGCGGCTCCACTAGCAATCAGCCCCAGCATTTT. Translation gives CASSLAGGSTSNQPQHF.

This chain links TRBV2 with TRBJ2-7, with D perhaps TRBD1 (6 bases). Germline V gene sequence: CDR1 SNHLY, CDR2 FYNNEI. V was shortened by 1 base and J by 1 base, with 8 bases between the two germline ends. The CDR3 has 14 amino acids. The DNA for the CDR3 is TGTGCCAGCAGTGAAGGACAGGCATCCTACGAGCAGTACTTC. The encoded protein is CASSEGQASYEQYF.

This clonotype has a handful of counts. The V call is TRBV18, the J call TRBJ1-5; D ambiguous. The CDR3 has 15 residues. Germline V gene data show CDR1 as KGHSH and CDR2 as LQKENI. With 2 bases removed from V and 0 bases from J, the gap between germline ends came to 8 bases. The CDR3 coding sequence is TGTGCCAGCTCACCAGAAGGGAATAGCAATCAGCCCCAGCATTTT. Encoded protein: CASSPEGNSNQPQHF. The full variable domain, with the rest looked up from reference TRBV18 and TRBJ1-5, is NAGVMQNPRHLVRRRGQEARLRCSPMKGHSHVYWYRQLPEEGLKFMVYLQKENIIDESGMPKERFSAEFPKEGPSILRIQQVVRGDSAAYFCASSPEGNSNQPQHFGDGTRLSIL.

The V gene is TRBV28, the J gene TRBJ2-7; D gene uncertain. The CDR3 runs 12 residues. V was trimmed by 2 bases and J by 4 bases, leaving 6 bases between them. Germline assignment: CDR1 MDHEN and CDR2 SYDVKM. For the CDR3, the DNA is TGTGCCAGCAGTTTAAAGCCTTACGAGCAGTACTTC. Protein: CASSLKPYEQYF.

This clonotype was seen only a few times. The genes are TRBV19 and TRBJ2-3, with D hard to call. The CDR3 runs to 14 residues. V dropped 3 bases and J dropped 9 bases, with 16 bases sitting between them. Germline V gives CDR1 LNHDA, CDR2 SQIVND (reference sequence). CDR3 sequence (DNA): TGTGCCAGTAGTATGCGAGGTCCCCCGTTGACGCAGTATTTT. Its translation is CASSMRGPPLTQYF.

This clonotype was seen only a few times. The chain is built from TRBV6-2 or TRBV6-3 and TRBJ1-5, with 7 bases aligning to TRBD1. Losses at the gene ends were 7 bases for V and 3 bases for J; bases not matched to a gene: 9. Germline V lookup: CDR1 MNHEY, CDR2 SVGEGT. The CDR3 covers 15 residues. The CDR3 loop reads CASTPGDSNNQPQHF. CDR3 DNA: TGTGCCAGCACCCCTGGGGACAGCAACAATCAGCCCCAGCATTTT.

This clonotype was seen once. One end of the junction is discordant with germline, which a read error may explain. The rearrangement uses TRBV6-1 and TRBJ2-5; D is unresolved. Germline V gives CDR1 MNHNS, CDR2 SASEGT. The CDR3 runs to 15 residues. CDR3 loop: CASNTLGASQEAQYF. CDR3 nucleotide sequence: TGTGCCAGCAATACACTCGGCGCCTCCCAAGAGGCCCAGTACTTC.